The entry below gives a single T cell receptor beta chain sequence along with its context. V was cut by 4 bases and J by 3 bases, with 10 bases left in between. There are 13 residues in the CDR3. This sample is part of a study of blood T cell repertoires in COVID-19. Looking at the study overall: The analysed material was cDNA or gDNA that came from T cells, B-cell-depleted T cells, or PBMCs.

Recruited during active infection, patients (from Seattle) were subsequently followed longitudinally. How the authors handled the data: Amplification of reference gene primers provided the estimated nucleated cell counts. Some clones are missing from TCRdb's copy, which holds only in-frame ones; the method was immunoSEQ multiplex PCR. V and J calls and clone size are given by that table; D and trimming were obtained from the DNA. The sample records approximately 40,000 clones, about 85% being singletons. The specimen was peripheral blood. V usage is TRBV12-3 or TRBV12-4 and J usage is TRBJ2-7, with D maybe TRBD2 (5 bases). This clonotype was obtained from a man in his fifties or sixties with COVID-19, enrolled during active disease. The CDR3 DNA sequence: TGTGCCAGCAGTTCCGGAGAGGGCTACGAGCAGTACTTC. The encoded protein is CASSSGEGYEQYF.